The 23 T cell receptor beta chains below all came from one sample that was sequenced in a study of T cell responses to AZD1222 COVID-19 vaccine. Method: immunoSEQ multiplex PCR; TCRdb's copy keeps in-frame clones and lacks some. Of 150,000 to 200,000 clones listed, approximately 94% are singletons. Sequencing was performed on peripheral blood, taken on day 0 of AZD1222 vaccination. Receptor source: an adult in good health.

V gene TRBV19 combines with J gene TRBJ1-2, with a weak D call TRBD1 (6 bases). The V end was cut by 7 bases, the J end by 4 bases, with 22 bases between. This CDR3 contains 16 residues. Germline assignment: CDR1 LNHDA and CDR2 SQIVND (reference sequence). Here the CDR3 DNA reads TGTGCCAGTAATTCTTTATGGGACAAACAGCCCTATGGCTACACCTTC. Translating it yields CASNSLWDKQPYGYTF.

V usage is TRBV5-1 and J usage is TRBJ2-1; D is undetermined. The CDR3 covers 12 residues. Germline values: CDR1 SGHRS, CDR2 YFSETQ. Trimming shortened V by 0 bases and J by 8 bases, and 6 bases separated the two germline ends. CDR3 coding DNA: TGCGCCAGCAGCTTGGTCCAATATGAGCAGTTCTTC. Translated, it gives CASSLVQYEQFF.

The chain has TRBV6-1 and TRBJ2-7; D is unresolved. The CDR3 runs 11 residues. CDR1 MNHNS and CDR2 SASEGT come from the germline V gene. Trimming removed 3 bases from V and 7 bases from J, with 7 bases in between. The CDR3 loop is CASSDRSEQYF. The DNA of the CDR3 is TGTGCCAGCAGTGATCGGTCGGAGCAGTACTTC.

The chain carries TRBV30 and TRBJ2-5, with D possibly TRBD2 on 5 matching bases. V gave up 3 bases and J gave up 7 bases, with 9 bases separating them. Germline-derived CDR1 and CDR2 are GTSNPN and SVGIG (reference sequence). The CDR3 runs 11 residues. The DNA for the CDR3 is TGTGCCTGGAGCGGGGATGCGACCCAGTACTTC. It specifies CAWSGDATQYF.

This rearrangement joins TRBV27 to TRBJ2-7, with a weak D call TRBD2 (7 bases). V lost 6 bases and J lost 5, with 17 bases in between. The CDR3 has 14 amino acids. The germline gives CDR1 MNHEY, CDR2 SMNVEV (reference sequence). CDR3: CASRTAQGRDEQYF. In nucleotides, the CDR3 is TGTGCCAGCAGAACAGCGCAGGGGAGGGACGAGCAGTACTTC.

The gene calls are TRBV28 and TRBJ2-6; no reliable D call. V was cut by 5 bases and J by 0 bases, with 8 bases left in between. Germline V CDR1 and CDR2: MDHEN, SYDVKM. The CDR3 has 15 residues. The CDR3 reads CASSQQHSGANVLTF. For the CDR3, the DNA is TGTGCCAGCAGTCAACAGCACTCTGGGGCCAACGTCCTGACTTTC.

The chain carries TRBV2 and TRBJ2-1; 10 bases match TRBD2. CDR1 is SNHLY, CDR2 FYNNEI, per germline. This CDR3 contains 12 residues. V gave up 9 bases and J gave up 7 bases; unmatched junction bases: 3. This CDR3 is CARGTSVNEQFF. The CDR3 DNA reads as TGTGCCAGAGGGACTAGCGTTAATGAGCAGTTCTTC.

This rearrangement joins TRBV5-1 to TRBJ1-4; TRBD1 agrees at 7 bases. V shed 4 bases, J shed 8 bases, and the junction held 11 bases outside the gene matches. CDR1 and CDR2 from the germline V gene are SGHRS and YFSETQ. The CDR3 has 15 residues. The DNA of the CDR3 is TGCGCCAGCAGCCCCTGGACAGGTTTAGACGAAAAACTGTTTTTT. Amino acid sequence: CASSPWTGLDEKLFF. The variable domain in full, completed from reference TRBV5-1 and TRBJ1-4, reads KAGVTQTPRYLIKTRGQQVTLSCSPISGHRSVSWYQQTPGQGLQFLFEYFSETQRNKGNFPGRFSGRQFSNSRSEMNVSTLELGDSALYLCASSPWTGLDEKLFFGSGTQLSVL.

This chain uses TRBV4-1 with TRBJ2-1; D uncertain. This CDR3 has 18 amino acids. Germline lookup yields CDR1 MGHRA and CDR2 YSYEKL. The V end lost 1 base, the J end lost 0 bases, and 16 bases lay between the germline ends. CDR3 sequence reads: CASSQVRGPRSSYNEQFF. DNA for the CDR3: TGCGCCAGCAGCCAAGTCAGAGGACCGAGAAGCTCCTACAATGAGCAGTTCTTC.

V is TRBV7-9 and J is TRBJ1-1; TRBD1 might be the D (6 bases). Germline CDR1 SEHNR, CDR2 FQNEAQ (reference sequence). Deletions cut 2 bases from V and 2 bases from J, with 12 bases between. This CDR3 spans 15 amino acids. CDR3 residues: CASSLRGVGNTEAFF. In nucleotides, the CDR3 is TGTGCCAGCAGCTTAAGGGGGGTTGGAAACACTGAAGCTTTCTTT.

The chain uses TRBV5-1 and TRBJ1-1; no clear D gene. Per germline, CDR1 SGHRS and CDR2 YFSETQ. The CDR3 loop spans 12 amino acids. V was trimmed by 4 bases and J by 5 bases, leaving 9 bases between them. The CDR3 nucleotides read TGCGCCAGCAGCCTCGTGGATACTGAAGCTTTCTTT. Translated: CASSLVDTEAFF.

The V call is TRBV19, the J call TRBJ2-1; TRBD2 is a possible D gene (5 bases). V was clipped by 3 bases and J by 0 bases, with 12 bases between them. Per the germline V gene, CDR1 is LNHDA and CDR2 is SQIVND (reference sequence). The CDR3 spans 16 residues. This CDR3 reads CASSISRLTSYNEQFF. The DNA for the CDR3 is TGTGCCAGTAGTATTTCGCGACTAACCTCCTACAATGAGCAGTTCTTC.

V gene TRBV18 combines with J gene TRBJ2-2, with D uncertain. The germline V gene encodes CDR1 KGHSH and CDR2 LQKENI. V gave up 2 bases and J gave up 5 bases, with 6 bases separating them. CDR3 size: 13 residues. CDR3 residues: CASSPTLTGELFF. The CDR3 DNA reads TGTGCCAGCTCACCAACTCTGACCGGGGAGCTGTTTTTT. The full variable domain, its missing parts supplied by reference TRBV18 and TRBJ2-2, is NAGVMQNPRHLVRRRGQEARLRCSPMKGHSHVYWYRQLPEEGLKFMVYLQKENIIDESGMPKERFSAEFPKEGPSILRIQQVVRGDSAAYFCASSPTLTGELFFGEGSRLTVL.

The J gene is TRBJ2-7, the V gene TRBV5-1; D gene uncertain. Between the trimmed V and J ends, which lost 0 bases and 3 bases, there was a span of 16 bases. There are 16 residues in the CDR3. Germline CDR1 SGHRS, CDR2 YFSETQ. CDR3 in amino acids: CASSLEYMLRNYEQYF. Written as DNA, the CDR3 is TGCGCCAGCAGCTTGGAATACATGCTTCGGAACTACGAGCAGTACTTC.

CDR3 coding DNA: TGCGCCAGCAGTAGCGGGAACCCCGGCTCTGGAAACACCATATATTTT. Amino acid sequence: CASSSGNPGSGNTIYF. The chain links TRBV10-1 to TRBJ1-3; D is ambiguous. There are 16 residues in the CDR3. Germline-derived CDR1 and CDR2 are WNHNN and SYGVQD (reference sequence). Trimming left V 5 bases short and J 0 bases short, with 14 bases between.

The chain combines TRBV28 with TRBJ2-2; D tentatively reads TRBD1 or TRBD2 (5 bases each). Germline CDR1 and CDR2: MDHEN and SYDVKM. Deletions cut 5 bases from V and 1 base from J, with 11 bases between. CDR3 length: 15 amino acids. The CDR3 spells CASSPGTENTGELFF. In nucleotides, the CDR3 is TGTGCCAGCAGTCCCGGGACGGAGAACACCGGGGAGCTGTTTTTT.

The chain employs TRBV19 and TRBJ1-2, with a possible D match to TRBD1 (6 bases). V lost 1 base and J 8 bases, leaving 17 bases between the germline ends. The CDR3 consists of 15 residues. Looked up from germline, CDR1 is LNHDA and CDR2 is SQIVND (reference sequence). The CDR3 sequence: CASSIGQTGAAGYTF. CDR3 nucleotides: TGTGCCAGTAGTATAGGTCAGACGGGGGCGGCCGGCTACACCTTC.

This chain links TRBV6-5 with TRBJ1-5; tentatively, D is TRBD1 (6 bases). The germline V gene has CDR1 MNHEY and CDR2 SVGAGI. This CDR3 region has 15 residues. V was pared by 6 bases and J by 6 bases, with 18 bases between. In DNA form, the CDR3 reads TGTGCCAGCAGCCCGGGGGGGGCAGGCGGTCAGCCCCAGCATTTT. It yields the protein CASSPGGAGGQPQHF.

CDR3 DNA: TGTGCCAGCAGTGAATCAGGGGGCGGCCAGCCCCAGCATTTT. Protein: CASSESGGGQPQHF. The chain combines TRBV2 with TRBJ1-5; 8 nucleotides line up with TRBD1. The germline V gene has CDR1 SNHLY and CDR2 FYNNEI. There are 14 residues in the CDR3. Trimming cost V 2 bases and J 7 bases; bases outside gene matches: 4.

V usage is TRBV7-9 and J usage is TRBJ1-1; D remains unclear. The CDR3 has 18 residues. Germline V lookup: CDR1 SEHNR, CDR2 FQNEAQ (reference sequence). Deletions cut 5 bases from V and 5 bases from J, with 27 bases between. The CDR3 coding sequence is TGTGCCAGCAGCCCTTTTGGGTCCCTGCCTGGAGTAGGTACTGAAGCTTTCTTT. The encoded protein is CASSPFGSLPGVGTEAFF.

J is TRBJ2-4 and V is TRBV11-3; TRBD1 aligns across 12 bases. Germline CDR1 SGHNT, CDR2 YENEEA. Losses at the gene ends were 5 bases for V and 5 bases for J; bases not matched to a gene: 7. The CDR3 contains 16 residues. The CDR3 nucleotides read TGTGCCAGCAGCCCGGGACAGGGGGCGGGCGAAAACATTCAGTACTTC. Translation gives CASSPGQGAGENIQYF.

CDR3 nucleotides: TGTGCCAGCTCACCACGGGACACTGGCCCCTACGAGCAGTACTTC. Its translation: CASSPRDTGPYEQYF. V gene TRBV18 combines with J gene TRBJ2-7; tentatively, D is TRBD1 (6 bases). This CDR3 is 15 amino acids long. The V end was cut by 1 base, the J end by 2 bases, with 12 bases between. The germline CDR1 and CDR2 sequences are KGHSH and LQKENI.

Here the CDR3 reads CASSHTRSGANVLTF. The CDR3 DNA sequence: TGTGCCAGTAGTCACACCCGCTCTGGGGCCAACGTCCTGACTTTC. The gene calls are TRBV19 and TRBJ2-6; no reliable D call. From germline, CDR1 is LNHDA and CDR2 SQIVND (reference sequence). This CDR3 has 15 amino acids. The V end lost 5 bases, the J end lost 0 bases, and 8 bases lay between the germline ends.